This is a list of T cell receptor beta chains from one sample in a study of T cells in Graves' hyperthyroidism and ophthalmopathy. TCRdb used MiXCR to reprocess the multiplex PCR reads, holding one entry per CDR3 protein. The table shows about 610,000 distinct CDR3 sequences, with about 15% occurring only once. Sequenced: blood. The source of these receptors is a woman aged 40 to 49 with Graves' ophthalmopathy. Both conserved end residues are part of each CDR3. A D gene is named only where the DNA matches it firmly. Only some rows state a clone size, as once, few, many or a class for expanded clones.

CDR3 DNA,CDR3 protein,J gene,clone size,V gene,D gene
TGTGCCAGCAGCCCAACAGATAACACTGAAGCTTTCTTT,CASSPTDNTEAFF,TRBJ1-1,few,TRBV7-2,-
TGTGCCATCAAACGACAGGGGGACGAGACCCAGTACTTC,CAIKRQGDETQYF,TRBJ2-5,-,TRBV10-3,TRBD1
TGTGCCAGCAGACTAGCGGGAGCCGTTGCCGGGGAGCTGTTTTTT,CASRLAGAVAGELFF,TRBJ2-2,-,TRBV3-1,TRBD2
TGTGCCAGCAGGGGGGACTTCTTACGGCGGTACTTC,CASRGDFLRRYF,TRBJ2-7,many,TRBV2,-
TGCAGCGTTGAGGGCGGACTCCAAGAGACCCAGTACTTC,CSVEGGLQETQYF,TRBJ2-5,many,TRBV29-1,-
TGCAGTGCTAGTTGGGCGGGAAAAGAGACCCAGTACTTC,CSASWAGKETQYF,TRBJ2-5,many,TRBV20-1,-
TGCAGTGCTAGGGGGACTAGCGGGAGGGATAGTTCGTACGAGCAGTACTTC,CSARGTSGRDSSYEQYF,TRBJ2-7,many,TRBV20-1,TRBD2
TGTGCCACCAGCAGAGAGTCTAGCGGGTACGAGCAGTACTTC,CATSRESSGYEQYF,TRBJ2-7,many,TRBV15,TRBD2
TGCGCCAGCAGCCTCCAGGTTAGCAATCAGCCCCAGCATTTT,CASSLQVSNQPQHF,TRBJ1-5,few,TRBV4-1,-
TGTGCCAGCAGTTCCCGCCAGGATAGCAATCAGCCCCAGCATTTT,CASSSRQDSNQPQHF,TRBJ1-5,many,TRBV27,-
TGTGCCAGCAGTTTGACACCAGTTGGGCGTCAGCCCCAGCATTTT,CASSLTPVGRQPQHF,TRBJ1-5,many,TRBV27,-
TGTGCCAGCACCAAGGGGGGTTTGGGGAACACTGAAGCTTTCTTT,CASTKGGLGNTEAFF,TRBJ1-1,many,TRBV4-2,-
TGTGCCAGCAGTACCCCCGGGGGGGCTTTCTATGGCTACACCTTC,CASSTPGGAFYGYTF,TRBJ1-2,many,TRBV6-1,-
TGCGCCAGCAGCCAAGATGGGGCTAGCGGGAGGGCCGTAGGCGAGCAGTACTTC,CASSQDGASGRAVGEQYF,TRBJ2-7,few,TRBV4-3,TRBD2
TGTGCCAGCAGTCGCCGGACGGGCGTTGGTTCTACGAGGAAGTACTTC,CASSRRTGVGSTRKYF,TRBJ2-7,many,TRBV27,-
TGCAGTGCCCCAGGACAGGGATCGGACACCGGGGAGCTGTTTTTT,CSAPGQGSDTGELFF,TRBJ2-2,many,TRBV20-1,TRBD1
TGCCTCGCCTCGACTGGGCAGACCCAGTACTTC,CLASTGQTQYF,TRBJ2-5,many,TRBV20-1,-
TGTGCCACACAGGGTCTGGGCCGGACGGCTTATGGCTACACCTTC,CATQGLGRTAYGYTF,TRBJ1-2,few,TRBV7-2,-
TGTGCCAGTAGTCCAACCCAGGGGGCCACTGAAGCTTTCTTT,CASSPTQGATEAFF,TRBJ1-1,many,TRBV19,TRBD1
TGCAGTGCTAGACCCAATACACCCCCCTATGGCTACACCTTC,CSARPNTPPYGYTF,TRBJ1-2,-,TRBV20-1,-
TGTGCCAGCAGTGATGTCACAGGGTCCGGAACTGAAGCTTTCTTT,CASSDVTGSGTEAFF,TRBJ1-1,many,TRBV25-1,-
TGCAGTGCTAGAGATCCCAGACAGGGAGTTAGCGACGAGCAGTACTTC,CSARDPRQGVSDEQYF,TRBJ2-7,-,TRBV20-1,TRBD1
TGTGCCAGCAGCCAAGATTCAGGTCGCGGGTTCTACAAATTT,CASSQDSGRGFYKF,TRBJ1-1,few,TRBV3-1,-
TGTGCCAGCAGTTTGGGGGGGACTAATCAGCCCCAGCATTTT,CASSLGGTNQPQHF,TRBJ1-5,many,TRBV6-5,-
TGCAGTGCTAGAGATCTGCAGGGGGCCGAGCAGTACTTC,CSARDLQGAEQYF,TRBJ2-7,many,TRBV20-1,TRBD1
TGTGCCAGCTCACCAACCATGTCTGACAATCAGCCCCAGCATTTT,CASSPTMSDNQPQHF,TRBJ1-5,-,TRBV18,-
TGTGCCAGCAGCCGGACAGGGGGCGAGCATGGCTACACCTTC,CASSRTGGEHGYTF,TRBJ1-2,few,TRBV11-2,TRBD1
TGTGCCAGCAGCGAAAAGGACAGGGTCTCCTACGAGCAGTACTTC,CASSEKDRVSYEQYF,TRBJ2-7,few,TRBV11-2,TRBD1
TGTGCCAGCAGTGTCGGCGGGGACACCATATATTTT,CASSVGGDTIYF,TRBJ1-3,many,TRBV2,-
TGTGCCAGCAGTTCGGAGCGGGACAGTACCTACGAGCAGTACTTC,CASSSERDSTYEQYF,TRBJ2-7,many,TRBV28,-
TGCGCCAGCAGCTCTAGCGGGTCTTACACCGGGGAGCTGTTTTTT,CASSSSGSYTGELFF,TRBJ2-2,few,TRBV5-1,TRBD2
TGCGCCAGCAGCTTGTCGACACGCACAGATACGCAGTATTTT,CASSLSTRTDTQYF,TRBJ2-3,-,TRBV5-1,-
TGTGCCACTGAGGAACGGGAGGTCAAGGACATTCAGTACTTC,CATEEREVKDIQYF,TRBJ2-4,many,TRBV6-5,TRBD2
TGTGCCAGCAGTTCACACAGGGAATCCTACGAGCAGTACTTC,CASSSHRESYEQYF,TRBJ2-7,many,TRBV27,-
TGTGCCAGCAGCCGCCCAGGGGGTGGTACTGAAGCTTTCTTT,CASSRPGGGTEAFF,TRBJ1-1,many,TRBV12-3/TRBV12-4,TRBD1
TGTGCCACCAGCAGAGTCACAGGGCCCACCGGGGAGCTGTTTTTT,CATSRVTGPTGELFF,TRBJ2-2,many,TRBV15,-
TGTGCCAGCAGCTTAGGGATAGGGGACGAGCAGTACTTC,CASSLGIGDEQYF,TRBJ2-7,many,TRBV7-2,-
TGCGCCAGCAGCTTGGCCCCCTCGACGAGGGGCACTGAAGCTTTCTTT,CASSLAPSTRGTEAFF,TRBJ1-1,many,TRBV5-1,-
TGTGCCAGTAGTGATGGGGACGGTCAGCCCCAGCATTTT,CASSDGDGQPQHF,TRBJ1-5,many,TRBV19,-
TGTGCCAGCAGTCCCACGGGACAGGACTCCTACGAGCAGTACTTC,CASSPTGQDSYEQYF,TRBJ2-7,many,TRBV27,TRBD1
TGTGCCAGCAGTCGGGCCGACTCTTCCTACGAGCAGTACTTC,CASSRADSSYEQYF,TRBJ2-7,many,TRBV6-2/TRBV6-3,-
TGTGCCAGCAGTTTATCCCTTTTAACCGGGACACCAAACTATGGCTACACCTTC,CASSLSLLTGTPNYGYTF,TRBJ1-2,-,TRBV28,-
TGCGCCAGCAGCTTAGGGTACAACAATGAGCAGTTCTTC,CASSLGYNNEQFF,TRBJ2-1,many,TRBV5-1,-
TGTGCCAGCAGTTTATCGGTCGGGGAGCTGTTTTTT,CASSLSVGELFF,TRBJ2-2,many,TRBV27,-
TGTGCCTGGACCCGGTGGGGGGGCGAGTACACCGGGGAGCTGTTTTTT,CAWTRWGGEYTGELFF,TRBJ2-2,-,TRBV30,-
TGTGCCAGCAGTAAGCTTCAGGGGTATGGAGAGACCCAGTACTTC,CASSKLQGYGETQYF,TRBJ2-5,many,TRBV6-1,-
TGTGCCAGCAGCCAAGCAGGGGCTGGCTACACCTTC,CASSQAGAGYTF,TRBJ1-2,-,TRBV7-9,-
TGCGCCAGCAGCTATCAGGATTTCTACGAGCAGTACTTC,CASSYQDFYEQYF,TRBJ2-7,many,TRBV5-1,-
TGTGCCAGCAGTCCCCCCCTCTTCTTGGGAGCCCGCTACGAGCAGTACTTC,CASSPPLFLGARYEQYF,TRBJ2-7,many,TRBV6-2/TRBV6-3,-
TGTGCCAGCAGCATGGTCGCGGACGTCACTGAAGCTTTCTTT,CASSMVADVTEAFF,TRBJ1-1,many,TRBV11-2,-
TGCAGTGCTAGAAGACTAGCGGGAGATGTGGAGACCCAGTACTTC,CSARRLAGDVETQYF,TRBJ2-5,many,TRBV20-1,TRBD2
TGTGCCAGCAGCTTGAAAGGGGTAGGCACTGAAGCTTTCTTT,CASSLKGVGTEAFF,TRBJ1-1,many,TRBV5-6,-
TGTGCCAGCAGCGTAGCGGGTAGCTCCACCGGGGAGCTGTTTTTT,CASSVAGSSTGELFF,TRBJ2-2,few,TRBV9,-
TGTGCCAGCGGACCGGTTAGCGAGCAGTACTTC,CASGPVSEQYF,TRBJ2-7,many,TRBV6-5,-
TGTGCCAGCAGTTTAGAGGAGGGGAACACTGAAGCTTTCTTT,CASSLEEGNTEAFF,TRBJ1-1,many,TRBV27,-
TGTGCCAGTAGTATGGGTGGGGGGCGAGAGACCCAGTACTTC,CASSMGGGRETQYF,TRBJ2-5,-,TRBV19,-
TGTGCCAGCAGCCGGGGGCCAGTTACCTCCTACGAGCAGTACTTC,CASSRGPVTSYEQYF,TRBJ2-7,-,TRBV3-1,-
TGTGCCAGCAGCCTTGGACAAGACACCGGGGAGCTGTTTTTT,CASSLGQDTGELFF,TRBJ2-2,many,TRBV12-3/TRBV12-4,-
TGTGCCAGCAGCTGGGGACTAGCGGGGAGCCTCTCTCCCTACGAGCAGTACTTC,CASSWGLAGSLSPYEQYF,TRBJ2-7,many,TRBV5-4,TRBD2
TGCAGCACGTCGACAGGGGGCGGGAAGACCCAGTACTTC,CSTSTGGGKTQYF,TRBJ2-5,-,TRBV29-1,TRBD1